This T cell receptor beta chain was found in a study of T-cell memory formation after mild COVID-19. Broader study findings: Proof of SARS-CoV-2 specificity was absent for the second-wave clones that crested on day 37. There was a balanced CD4/CD8 profile in clones contracting day 15 to 85, and later expanders leaned CD4+.

This clonotype was recorded a few times. Its specificity is not known. The CDR3 is made up of 16 amino acids. V dropped 0 bases and J dropped 6 bases, with 15 bases sitting between them. Germline V lookup: CDR1 LNHNV, CDR2 YYDKDF (reference sequence). TCRdb independently ran MiXCR on the 5' RACE reads; one entry per CDR3 protein. The table has about 610,000 distinct CDR3 sequences, 17% seen once. The sequencing sample was made of PBMCs or a T cell subset sorted from them (not recorded which). The clonotype originates from an adult woman who had mild COVID-19 (a few samples of this study predate the infection). Cell type and time point are not known. The V gene is TRBV15, the J gene TRBJ2-1; weak D call: TRBD2 (7 bases). The CDR3 sequence: CATSRDGGALPNEQFF. In DNA form, the CDR3 reads TGTGCCACCAGCAGAGATGGGGGGGCCCTTCCCAATGAGCAGTTCTTC.